The 21 T cell receptor beta chains in this list originate from one sample, sequenced in a study of CD8+ T cells in alopecia areata (dated by TCRdb to 2017 to 2018). The protocol used for the library was the immunoSEQ multiplex PCR assay. RNA was extracted from all samples and reverse transcribed into cDNA, which served as template for TCR sequencing. TCRdb provides this immuneACCESS table in a form limited to in-frame rearrangements. Some clones are lacking; in checked studies, under half of them reflect an unresolved V gene, and why the rest are absent is not known. Within this sample are about 150,000 clones, with about 56% of them counted one time only. More than 15% of the sample rests with the top ten. The time point label, read with the paper, signifies: about 4 weeks on oral tofacitinib. This specimen's treatment or condition label, per the study, means: oral pan-JAK inhibitor, 5-10 mg twice daily.

The sequencing used CD8+ T cells sorted from blood, collected at week 4, from a patient treated with tofacitinib. These TCRs come from a human donor with alopecia areata.

J is TRBJ2-7 and V is TRBV7-9; TRBD2 aligns across 13 bases. CDR1 and CDR2 (germline): SEHNR, FQNEAQ (reference sequence). The trim removed 5 bases at V and 6 bases at J, leaving 10 bases unmatched. This CDR3 region has 16 residues. The CDR3 sequence: CASSGAGTSGTVEQYF. The CDR3 region has the DNA TGTGCCAGCAGCGGAGCTGGGACTAGCGGGACGGTCGAGCAGTACTTC.

The chain couples TRBV30 to TRBJ1-2, with 7 bases that match TRBD1. CDR1 and CDR2 (germline): GTSNPN, SVGIG (reference sequence). V lost 2 bases, J lost 1 base, and 4 bases stayed unmatched. The CDR3 contains 14 residues. As DNA, the CDR3 is TGTGCCTGGAGTATGGCAGGGGGTAACTATGGCTACACCTTC. This translates into CAWSMAGGNYGYTF.

This clone was detected a few times. The chain recombines TRBV10-3 with TRBJ2-7; no clear D gene. The CDR3 loop spans 12 amino acids. V shed 2 bases and J shed 2 bases, with 4 bases lying between them. Looked up from germline, CDR1 is ENHRY and CDR2 is SYGVKD. The CDR3 coding sequence is TGTGCCATCAGTGAGACAGCCTACGAGCAGTACTTC. This sequence encodes CAISETAYEQYF.

The genes are TRBV4-1 and TRBJ2-5; no clear D. The CDR3 runs 14 residues. V shed 0 bases and J shed 5 bases, with 10 bases lying between them. Germline V gene sequence: CDR1 MGHRA, CDR2 YSYEKL. Here the CDR3 DNA reads TGCGCCAGCAGCCAAGAGGTGGGGTTGGAGACCCAGTACTTC. It is translated as CASSQEVGLETQYF.

The chain has TRBV4-3 and TRBJ1-1; TRBD1 matches 7 bases. CDR3 length: 14 residues. The V gene's germline CDR1 is LGHNA and CDR2 YSLEER. V trimming: 1 base; J trimming: 4 bases; junction bases outside the gene matches: 3. The CDR3 reads CASSQVTGITEAFF. The CDR3 DNA reads TGCGCCAGCAGCCAAGTGACAGGGATCACTGAAGCTTTCTTT.

The genes are TRBV5-1 and TRBJ2-7, with 11 bases that match TRBD2. The CDR3 is 14 amino acids. Germline CDR1 SGHRS, CDR2 YFSETQ. The V segment lost 4 bases and the J segment 3 bases; nucleotides outside the gene matches: 3. CDR3 coding DNA: TGCGCCAGCAGCGCGGGACTAGCGGTCTACGAGCAGTACTTC. Translation gives CASSAGLAVYEQYF.

The V call is TRBV5-6, the J call TRBJ2-7; D not certain. V gave up 1 base and J gave up 1 base, with 9 bases separating them. CDR1 is SGHDT and CDR2 is YYEEEE in the germline V gene. The CDR3 contains 14 residues. The DNA of the CDR3 is TGTGCCAGCAGCTTGACAGTCATATCCTACGAGCAGTACTTC. It yields the protein CASSLTVISYEQYF.

The chain recombines TRBV27 with TRBJ1-2, with 7 bases identical to TRBD1. This CDR3 has 15 amino acids. Germline CDR1 and CDR2: MNHEY and SMNVEV (reference sequence). V dropped 3 bases and J dropped 6; count of bases not matched to a gene: 10. The CDR3 DNA follows: TGTGCCAGCAGTTTCGACAGGGCAGGGAGGAATGGCTACACCTTC. This sequence encodes CASSFDRAGRNGYTF.

V gene TRBV18 combines with J gene TRBJ1-2; TRBD1 matches at 7 bases. CDR1 and CDR2 from the germline V gene are KGHSH and LQKENI. The ends lost 2 bases at V and 3 bases at J; junction bases unmatched: 6. This CDR3 region has 15 residues. CDR3 amino acids: CASSPRQGYDYGYTF. The CDR3 DNA follows: TGTGCCAGCTCACCAAGACAGGGTTATGACTATGGCTACACCTTC.

The chain carries TRBV19 and TRBJ1-4; 7 bases map to TRBD1. Germline trimming cut 6 bases from V and 8 bases from J; bases unmatched to any gene: 6. The CDR3 runs 13 residues. Germline V gene lookup returns CDR1 LNHDA and CDR2 SQIVND (reference sequence). The CDR3, as DNA: TGTGCCAGTAGCACAGACAGGGAGGAAAAACTGTTTTTT. It translates to CASSTDREEKLFF.

This clone ranks as medium-sized. V usage is TRBV5-6 and J usage is TRBJ2-7; 7 bases map to TRBD2. Germline V gives CDR1 SGHDT, CDR2 YYEEEE. The CDR3 totals 16 residues. V was clipped by 3 bases and J by 4 bases; unmatched bases: 13. The CDR3 DNA reads as TGTGCCAGCAGCTCGGTCCGGGGGGAAGGTTTTTACGAGCAGTACTTC. This sequence encodes CASSSVRGEGFYEQYF.

The V call is TRBV27, the J call TRBJ2-1; D might be TRBD1 (6 bases). The germline V gene encodes CDR1 MNHEY and CDR2 SMNVEV (reference sequence). This CDR3 comprises 15 residues. The ends were cut back, 2 bases at V and 7 bases at J, with 15 bases in the middle. The CDR3: CASSLGGRGWNEQFF. The CDR3 DNA follows: TGTGCCAGCAGTTTAGGAGGCAGGGGTTGGAATGAGCAGTTCTTC.

The chain couples TRBV29-1 to TRBJ1-4; maybe TRBD1 (5 bases). V shed 1 base and J shed 12 bases, with 24 bases lying between them. Germline CDR1 SQVTM, CDR2 ANQGSEA. CDR3 length: 16 residues. CDR3 sequence reads: CSVEGGTGLSEEELFF. The CDR3, as DNA: TGCAGCGTTGAAGGAGGCACAGGCCTTTCGGAAGAGGAACTGTTTTTT.

The rearrangement uses TRBV15 and TRBJ1-6; possibly TRBD1 for D (6 bases). The CDR3 runs 14 residues. Germline CDR1 reads LNHNV; CDR2 reads YYDKDF (reference sequence). V was shortened by 3 bases and J by 7 bases, with 10 bases between the two germline ends. As DNA, the CDR3 is TGTGCCACCAGCAGCAGGGGTTTGAATTCACCCCTCCACTTT. This sequence encodes CATSSRGLNSPLHF. Full variable domain (outside the CDR3, taken from reference TRBV15 and TRBJ1-6): DAMVIQNPRYQVTQFGKPVTLSCSQTLNHNVMYWYQQKSSQAPKLLFHYYDKDFNNEADTPDNFQSRRPNTSFCFLDIRSPGLGDTAMYLCATSSRGLNSPLHFGNGTRLTVT.

J is TRBJ2-7 and V is TRBV7-6, with 9 positions matching TRBD1. V shed 5 bases, J shed 1 base, and the junction held 3 bases outside the gene matches. This CDR3 region has 14 residues. The germline CDR1 and CDR2 sequences are SGHVS and FNYEAQ. CDR3 residues: CASSLGTGSYEQYF. The CDR3, as DNA: TGTGCCAGCAGCCTGGGGACAGGGTCCTACGAGCAGTACTTC. The entire variable domain, with the rest obtained from reference TRBV7-6 and TRBJ2-7, is as follows: GAGVSQSPRYKVTKRGQDVALRCDPISGHVSLYWYRQALGQGPEFLTYFNYEAQQDKSGLPNDRFSAERPEGSISTLTIQRTEQRDSAMYRCASSLGTGSYEQYFGPGTRLTVT.

This chain links TRBV4-1 with TRBJ2-3; TRBD2 agrees at 8 bases. V trimming: 1 base; J trimming: 2 bases; junction bases outside the gene matches: 11. Germline-derived CDR1 and CDR2 are MGHRA and YSYEKL. The CDR3 consists of 18 residues. The CDR3 here is CASSQGWDTSGHTDTQYF. CDR3 bases: TGCGCCAGCAGCCAAGGATGGGATACTAGCGGACACACAGATACGCAGTATTTT.

The rearrangement links TRBV23-1 to TRBJ1-5; D is ambiguous. TRBV23-1 is marked as an open reading frame, function uncertain. Trimming removed 0 bases at V and 0 bases at J, with 6 bases between. The CDR3 sequence is 15 residues long. CDR3 sequence: CASSQSWGSNQPQHF. In DNA form, the CDR3 reads TGCGCCAGCAGTCAATCATGGGGTAGCAATCAGCCCCAGCATTTT.

CDR3 region: CSVEESAANYGYTF. In nucleotides, the CDR3 is TGCAGCGTTGAGGAGAGTGCTGCTAACTATGGCTACACCTTC. The chain combines TRBV29-1 with TRBJ1-2; D call uncertain. The CDR3 extends over 14 amino acids. V lost 3 bases and J 0 bases, leaving 11 bases between the germline ends. Per the germline V gene, CDR1 is SQVTM and CDR2 is ANQGSEA.

In its sample, this clone was seen a few times. The chain carries TRBV4-1 and TRBJ2-5, with 9 nucleotides matching TRBD2. Trimming removed 1 base from V and 2 bases from J; junction bases left unmatched: 2. Germline V gene data show CDR1 as MGHRA and CDR2 as YSYEKL. The CDR3 has 15 amino acids. CDR3 sequence reads: CASSQGLAVQETQYF. The CDR3 DNA sequence: TGCGCCAGCAGCCAAGGACTAGCGGTTCAAGAGACCCAGTACTTC.

The chain uses TRBV6-4 and TRBJ1-2, with unresolved D. Germline values: CDR1 MRHNA, CDR2 SNTAGT. The CDR3 runs to 11 residues. Trimming took off 2 bases at V and 4 bases at J, with 2 bases between the two ends. The CDR3 region is CASSDTYGYTF. Written as DNA, the CDR3 is TGTGCCAGCAGTGACACCTATGGCTACACCTTC.

This rearrangement joins TRBV6-5 to TRBJ1-2; TRBD1 aligns across 9 bases. Germline CDR1 reads MNHEY; CDR2 reads SVGAGI. This CDR3 has 15 amino acids. With 6 bases clipped from V and 1 base from J, the junction kept 6 bases outside the gene matches. CDR3 loop: CASRPGTGINYGYTF. The CDR3 DNA reads TGTGCCAGCAGACCCGGGACAGGGATTAACTATGGCTACACCTTC.